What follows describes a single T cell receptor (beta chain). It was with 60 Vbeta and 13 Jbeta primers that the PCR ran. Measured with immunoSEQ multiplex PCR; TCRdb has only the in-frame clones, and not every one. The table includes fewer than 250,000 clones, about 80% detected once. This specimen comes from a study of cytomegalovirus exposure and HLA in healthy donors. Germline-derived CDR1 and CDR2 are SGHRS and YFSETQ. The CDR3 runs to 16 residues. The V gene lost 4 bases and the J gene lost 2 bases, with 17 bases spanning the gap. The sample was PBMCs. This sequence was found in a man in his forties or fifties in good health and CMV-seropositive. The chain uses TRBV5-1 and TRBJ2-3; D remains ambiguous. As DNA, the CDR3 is TGCGCCAGCAGCCGCTACTTGGCGGCCGACACAGATACGCAGTATTTT. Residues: CASSRYLAADTDTQYF.